The 31 T cell receptor beta chains given below trace back to one sample, sequenced in a study of T cells in Graves' hyperthyroidism and ophthalmopathy. The source material, RNA transcripts, was used to amplify TCR beta CDR3 regions. First-round RT-PCR with HTBI primers amplified the TCR CDR3 region. TCRdb reprocessed the multiplex PCR reads with MiXCR, giving one entry per CDR3 protein. The data contain 530,000 or so distinct CDR3 sequences, 35% to 55% of them singletons. Sequenced: peripheral blood or thyroid tissue (not recorded which). Receptor source: a woman in her late teens or twenties with Graves' hyperthyroidism.

This clonotype has ten or more counts. The chain has TRBV20-1 and TRBJ2-7, with D maybe TRBD2 (5 bases). V lost 6 bases to trimming and J lost 3 bases, with 12 bases between them. Germline CDR1 and CDR2: DFQATT and SNEGSKA (reference sequence). The CDR3 sequence is 12 residues long. CDR3 sequence (DNA): TGCAGTGCAGCGACTAAGAACTACGAGCAGTACTTC. This encodes CSAATKNYEQYF.

The chain couples TRBV7-2 to TRBJ1-1; tentative D call: TRBD1 (5 bases). Trimming took off 5 bases at V and 11 bases at J, with 18 bases between the two ends. CDR3 length: 13 residues. The germline V gene has CDR1 SGHTA and CDR2 FQGNSA. The CDR3 DNA is TGTGCCAGCAGCCCAACAGGTCGGTTCTCTGCTTTCTTT. This codes for CASSPTGRFSAFF.

In this sample, this clonotype turned up many times. The chain carries TRBV12-3 or TRBV12-4 and TRBJ1-1; TRBD1 matches at 7 bases. V dropped 5 bases and J dropped 5; count of bases not matched to a gene: 2. There are 12 residues in the CDR3. The CDR3 sequence: CASSPTGTEAFF. The CDR3 DNA reads as TGTGCCAGCAGTCCGACAGGGACTGAAGCTTTCTTT.

This clonotype came up many times. The chain joins TRBV12-3 or TRBV12-4 to TRBJ2-2, with no clear D. The length of the CDR3 is 15 residues. V dropped 3 bases and J dropped 4 bases, with 12 bases sitting between them. In nucleotides, the CDR3 is TGTGCCAGCAGTTTTGGGGTTTCGAGCACCGGGGAGCTGTTTTTT. Its translation: CASSFGVSSTGELFF.

There are many counts of this clonotype. V and J are TRBV12-5 and TRBJ1-2; no definite D call. This CDR3 has 14 amino acids. Germline V gene sequence: CDR1 LGHNT, CDR2 FRNRAP. Trimming left V 6 bases short and J 4 bases short, with 15 bases between. CDR3 region: CASGFDLMSYGYTF. CDR3 coding DNA: TGTGCTAGTGGCTTTGACCTTATGAGCTATGGCTACACCTTC.

This clonotype was counted a few times. The CDR3 does not end in the conserved phenylalanine or tryptophan, so this is likely a read error. The V and J genes are TRBV7-2 and TRBJ1-1, with D tentatively TRBD1 (5 bases). The CDR3 has 12 residues. Deletions cut 8 bases from V and 1 base from J, with 8 bases between. Germline CDR1 SGHTA, CDR2 FQGNSA. The CDR3 region has the DNA TGTGCCAGCCAACAGGCGAACACTGAAGCTTTCCTT. As protein: CASQQANTEAFL.

In this sample, this clonotype turned up a few times. V and J are TRBV2 and TRBJ2-7; perhaps TRBD2 as D (6 bases). Looked up from germline, CDR1 is SNHLY and CDR2 is FYNNEI. The CDR3 length is 12 residues. For the CDR3, the DNA is TGTGGCACGAGGCGGGACTCCTACGAGCAGTACTTC. Translated: CGTRRDSYEQYF.

This clonotype was counted only a few times. This chain connects TRBV30 to TRBJ1-2, with a tentative D call TRBD1 (5 bases). V was cut by 1 base and J by 0 bases, with 9 bases left in between. The CDR3 extends over 14 amino acids. Germline assignment: CDR1 GTSNPN and CDR2 SVGIG (reference sequence). The CDR3 loop reads CAWSGGAANYGYTF. The CDR3 DNA follows: TGTGCCTGGAGTGGAGGGGCGGCTAACTATGGCTACACCTTC.

This chain connects TRBV4-2 to TRBJ2-7; D possibly matches TRBD1 or TRBD2 (6 bases each). CDR3 size: 16 residues. The germline V and J ends were trimmed by 2 bases and 6 bases, with 20 bases remaining between them. The germline V gene encodes CDR1 LGHNA and CDR2 YNFKEQ. In nucleotides, the CDR3 is TGTGCCAGCAGCCAAAGGCTAGCGTCAAAGGGGGGCGAGCAGTACTTC. This sequence encodes CASSQRLASKGGEQYF.

This clonotype has ten or more counts. This rearrangement joins TRBV20-1 to TRBJ2-5; D assignment may be TRBD1 or TRBD2 (5 bases each). CDR3 size: 14 residues. Trimming shortened V by 6 bases and J by 3 bases, and 17 bases separated the two germline ends. Germline CDR1 DFQATT, CDR2 SNEGSKA (reference sequence). The CDR3 DNA reads as TGCAGTGCCCTACAAGGGACGGCCAAAGAGACCCAGTACTTC. It codes for CSALQGTAKETQYF.

V is TRBV7-6 and J is TRBJ2-7; D may be TRBD2 (6 bases). CDR3 size: 16 residues. Trimming took off 8 bases at V and 2 bases at J, with 22 bases between the two ends. Germline V lookup: CDR1 SGHVS, CDR2 FNYEAQ. The CDR3 loop is CASSPEGLHPTYEQYF. Here the CDR3 DNA reads TGTGCCAGCTCACCGGAGGGACTTCACCCGACCTACGAGCAGTACTTC. The full variable domain, in which reference TRBV7-6 and TRBJ2-7 provide the parts outside the CDR3, is GAGVSQSPRYKVTKRGQDVALRCDPISGHVSLYWYRQALGQGPEFLTYFNYEAQQDKSGLPNDRFSAERPEGSISTLTIQRTEQRDSAMYRCASSPEGLHPTYEQYFGPGTRLTVT.

This clonotype was detected many times. The chain joins TRBV6-5 to TRBJ1-3; TRBD1 might be the D (6 bases). Germline lookup yields CDR1 MNHEY and CDR2 SVGAGI. V was pared by 2 bases and J by 4 bases, with 6 bases between. This CDR3 spans 13 amino acids. CDR3 residues: CASSYTGGNTIYF. The CDR3 DNA reads TGTGCCAGCAGTTACACAGGGGGAAACACCATATATTTT.

About this clonotype itself: A junction boundary mismatches the germline segment, possibly from a read error. The rearrangement joins TRBV12-3 or TRBV12-4 to TRBJ2-6; D unclear. This CDR3 has 14 residues. CDR3 DNA: TGTACCAGCAGTTTAGTCTCTGGGGCCAACGTCCTGACTTTC. It encodes CTSSLVSGANVLTF.

The sample holds many counts of this clonotype. The chain joins TRBV3-1 to TRBJ1-5; tentative D call: TRBD1 (6 bases). Between the trimmed V and J ends, which lost 0 bases and 9 bases, there was a span of 9 bases. The germline V gene has CDR1 LGHDT and CDR2 YNNKEL (reference sequence). CDR3 length: 13 amino acids. The DNA for the CDR3 is TGTGCCAGCAGCCAAGAAGGGGGACCGCCCCAGCATTTT. Its translation is CASSQEGGPPQHF.

This clonotype was picked up many times. The V gene is TRBV19, the J gene TRBJ1-6; D is possibly TRBD1 (6 bases). This CDR3 is built from 14 residues. Germline values: CDR1 LNHDA, CDR2 SQIVND (reference sequence). Trimming cost V 8 bases and J 7 bases, with 15 bases left between them. This chain's CDR3 is CASGGAGSNSPLHF. Written as DNA, the CDR3 is TGTGCCAGTGGGGGGGCAGGGAGCAATTCACCCCTCCACTTT.

About this clonotype itself: The CDR3 end shows no conserved phenylalanine or tryptophan, and so a read error is likely. The limits of the CDR3 on the DNA are not certain, so only TCRdb's listed CDR3 is given. The chain carries TRBV7-6 and TRBJ1-1. CDR1 SGHVS and CDR2 FNYEAQ come from the germline V gene. With termini counted, the CDR3 has 9 amino acids. CDR3 loop: CASSPAAVY.

The chain uses TRBV12-3 or TRBV12-4 and TRBJ1-5; D might be TRBD1 (6 bases). The CDR3 is made up of 15 amino acids. Trimming took 6 bases from V and 5 from J, leaving 17 bases between them. CDR3 sequence: CASRFGGGLDQPQHF. The CDR3 coding sequence is TGTGCCAGCAGATTCGGGGGGGGGCTCGATCAGCCCCAGCATTTT.

Regarding this clonotype: The CDR3 end shows no conserved phenylalanine or tryptophan, and so a read error is likely. This chain uses TRBV5-1 with TRBJ2-7; the D is unclear. Germline assignment: CDR1 SGHRS and CDR2 YFSETQ. The CDR3 is 16 residues long. DNA of the CDR3: TGTGCCAGCAGCTTGGAGAGGTCCGGGCTTCGGTACGAGCAGTACCTC. Translation: CASSLERSGLRYEQYL.

V and J are TRBV24-1 and TRBJ2-5, with D possibly matching TRBD2 (5 bases). V lost 3 bases to trimming and J lost 7 bases, with 11 bases between them. The CDR3 extends over 13 amino acids. Germline CDR1 and CDR2: KGHDR and SFDVKD. The CDR3 DNA reads as TGTGCCACCAGTGATCGGGTGGGAGTGACCCAGTACTTC. Translated: CATSDRVGVTQYF.

V is TRBV24-1 and J is TRBJ2-7; D possibly matches TRBD1 or TRBD2 (5 bases each). Trimming shortened V by 4 bases and J by 5 bases, and 23 bases separated the two germline ends. The CDR3 is made up of 17 amino acids. Germline V CDR1 and CDR2: KGHDR, SFDVKD. The CDR3: CATSDPTPTGTGDEQYF. The CDR3 nucleotides read TGTGCCACCAGTGACCCGACACCCACGGGGACCGGGGACGAGCAGTACTTC.

In its sample, this clonotype was seen a few times. V gene TRBV15 combines with J gene TRBJ1-2, with TRBD1 as a possible D gene (6 bases). V dropped 5 bases and J dropped 7 bases, with 11 bases sitting between them. This CDR3 comprises 12 residues. CDR1 is LNHNV and CDR2 is YYDKDF in the germline V gene (reference sequence). CDR3 coding DNA: TGTGCCACCAGCGCGGACAGATTTGGCTACACCTTC. This translates into CATSADRFGYTF.

The gene calls are TRBV6-2 or TRBV6-3 and TRBJ1-2; perhaps TRBD1 as D (6 bases). The CDR3 is 13 residues long. Trimming removed 0 bases at V and 5 bases at J, with 7 bases between. Looked up from germline, CDR1 is MNHEY and CDR2 is SVGEGT. CDR3 nucleotides: TGTGCCAGCAGTTACTCGAGGGGGTATGGCTACACCTTC. As protein: CASSYSRGYGYTF.

This clonotype has ten or more counts. This chain connects TRBV2 to TRBJ1-2; tentative D call: TRBD1 (5 bases). Germline loops: CDR1 SNHLY, CDR2 FYNNEI. This CDR3 is built from 14 residues. V was pared by 3 bases and J by 2 bases, with 10 bases between. The CDR3 bases are TGTGCCAGCAGTGATCTGAAGGGGAACTATGGCTACACCTTC. Amino acid sequence: CASSDLKGNYGYTF.

This clonotype was seen repeatedly, ten times or more. The chain employs TRBV13 and TRBJ1-1, with D hard to call. The CDR3 is made up of 12 amino acids. V gave up 2 bases and J gave up 10 bases, with 11 bases separating them. Germline assignment: CDR1 PRHDT and CDR2 FYEKMQ (reference sequence). CDR3 nucleotide sequence: TGTGCCAGCAGCTTATATGCGGAGGGAGCTTTCTTT. Protein sequence: CASSLYAEGAFF.

The chain carries TRBV29-1 and TRBJ2-7; 8 bases fit TRBD1. Germline CDR1 SQVTM, CDR2 ANQGSEA. The J segment lost 2 bases and the V segment lost 7 bases, leaving 7 bases of the junction unmatched. The length of the CDR3 is 13 residues. The CDR3 is CSAEPGQAYEQYF. The CDR3 DNA reads TGCAGCGCCGAACCGGGACAGGCCTACGAGCAGTACTTC.

This clonotype was seen at least ten times. The chain couples TRBV20-1 to TRBJ2-7, with TRBD2 identical over 12 bases. Per the germline V gene, CDR1 is DFQATT and CDR2 is SNEGSKA (reference sequence). The CDR3 length is 14 residues. After removal of 6 bases from V and 6 bases from J, the junction contained 9 bases not matched to a gene. CDR3 DNA sequence: TGCAGTGCCCCCCATGCGACTAGCGGGGGCGAGCAGTACTTC. This sequence encodes CSAPHATSGGEQYF.

CDR3: CASSLRDSTEAFF. The CDR3 DNA is TGTGCCAGCAGCTTGAGGGACAGCACTGAAGCTTTCTTT. This sequence joins TRBV7-2 and TRBJ1-1, with 7 bases that match TRBD1. Germline trimming cut 3 bases from V and 4 bases from J; bases unmatched to any gene: 2. The germline V gene has CDR1 SGHTA and CDR2 FQGNSA. This CDR3 is 13 amino acids long.

In this sample, this clonotype turned up many times. The chain carries TRBV20-1 and TRBJ2-7; 10 positions agree with TRBD2. The J segment lost 0 bases and the V segment lost 4 bases, leaving 18 bases of the junction unmatched. The length of the CDR3 is 19 residues. The germline V gene has CDR1 DFQATT and CDR2 SNEGSKA (reference sequence). The CDR3 DNA follows: TGCAGTGCTAACCCTTCTGGCGGACTAGCGGACCAATTCTCCTACGAGCAGTACTTC. Translation: CSANPSGGLADQFSYEQYF.

This clonotype was counted many times. The chain carries TRBV20-1 and TRBJ1-1, with D perhaps TRBD1 (6 bases). From germline, CDR1 is DFQATT and CDR2 SNEGSKA (reference sequence). The V and J ends lost 6 bases and 6 bases respectively, with 14 bases between them. CDR3 size: 12 residues. The CDR3 loop is CSATGALAEAFF. In DNA form, the CDR3 reads TGCAGTGCCACGGGGGCTTTGGCTGAAGCTTTCTTT.

This clonotype has ten or more counts. The rearrangement joins TRBV6-5 to TRBJ1-5; unclear D gene. The ends were cut back, 2 bases at V and 5 bases at J, with 10 bases in the middle. CDR3 length: 14 residues. CDR1 is MNHEY and CDR2 is SVGAGI in the germline V gene. CDR3: CASSYTAGDQPQHF. The CDR3 region has the DNA TGTGCCAGCAGTTACACGGCAGGAGATCAGCCCCAGCATTTT.

This clonotype occurred many times. The genes are TRBV11-2 and TRBJ1-6; D not certain. Germline V lookup: CDR1 SGHAT, CDR2 FQNNGV. The CDR3 sequence is 16 residues long. V was cut by 7 bases and J by 6 bases, with 19 bases left in between. This CDR3 is CASNRGRGGSNSPLHF. In nucleotides, the CDR3 is TGTGCCAGCAACCGAGGCCGCGGAGGTTCTAATTCACCCCTCCACTTT. Full variable domain (missing parts from reference TRBV11-2 and TRBJ1-6): EAGVAQSPRYKIIEKRQSVAFWCNPISGHATLYWYQQILGQGPKLLIQFQNNGVVDDSQLPKDRFSAERLKGVDSTLKIQPAKLEDSAVYLCASNRGRGGSNSPLHFGNGTRLTVT.